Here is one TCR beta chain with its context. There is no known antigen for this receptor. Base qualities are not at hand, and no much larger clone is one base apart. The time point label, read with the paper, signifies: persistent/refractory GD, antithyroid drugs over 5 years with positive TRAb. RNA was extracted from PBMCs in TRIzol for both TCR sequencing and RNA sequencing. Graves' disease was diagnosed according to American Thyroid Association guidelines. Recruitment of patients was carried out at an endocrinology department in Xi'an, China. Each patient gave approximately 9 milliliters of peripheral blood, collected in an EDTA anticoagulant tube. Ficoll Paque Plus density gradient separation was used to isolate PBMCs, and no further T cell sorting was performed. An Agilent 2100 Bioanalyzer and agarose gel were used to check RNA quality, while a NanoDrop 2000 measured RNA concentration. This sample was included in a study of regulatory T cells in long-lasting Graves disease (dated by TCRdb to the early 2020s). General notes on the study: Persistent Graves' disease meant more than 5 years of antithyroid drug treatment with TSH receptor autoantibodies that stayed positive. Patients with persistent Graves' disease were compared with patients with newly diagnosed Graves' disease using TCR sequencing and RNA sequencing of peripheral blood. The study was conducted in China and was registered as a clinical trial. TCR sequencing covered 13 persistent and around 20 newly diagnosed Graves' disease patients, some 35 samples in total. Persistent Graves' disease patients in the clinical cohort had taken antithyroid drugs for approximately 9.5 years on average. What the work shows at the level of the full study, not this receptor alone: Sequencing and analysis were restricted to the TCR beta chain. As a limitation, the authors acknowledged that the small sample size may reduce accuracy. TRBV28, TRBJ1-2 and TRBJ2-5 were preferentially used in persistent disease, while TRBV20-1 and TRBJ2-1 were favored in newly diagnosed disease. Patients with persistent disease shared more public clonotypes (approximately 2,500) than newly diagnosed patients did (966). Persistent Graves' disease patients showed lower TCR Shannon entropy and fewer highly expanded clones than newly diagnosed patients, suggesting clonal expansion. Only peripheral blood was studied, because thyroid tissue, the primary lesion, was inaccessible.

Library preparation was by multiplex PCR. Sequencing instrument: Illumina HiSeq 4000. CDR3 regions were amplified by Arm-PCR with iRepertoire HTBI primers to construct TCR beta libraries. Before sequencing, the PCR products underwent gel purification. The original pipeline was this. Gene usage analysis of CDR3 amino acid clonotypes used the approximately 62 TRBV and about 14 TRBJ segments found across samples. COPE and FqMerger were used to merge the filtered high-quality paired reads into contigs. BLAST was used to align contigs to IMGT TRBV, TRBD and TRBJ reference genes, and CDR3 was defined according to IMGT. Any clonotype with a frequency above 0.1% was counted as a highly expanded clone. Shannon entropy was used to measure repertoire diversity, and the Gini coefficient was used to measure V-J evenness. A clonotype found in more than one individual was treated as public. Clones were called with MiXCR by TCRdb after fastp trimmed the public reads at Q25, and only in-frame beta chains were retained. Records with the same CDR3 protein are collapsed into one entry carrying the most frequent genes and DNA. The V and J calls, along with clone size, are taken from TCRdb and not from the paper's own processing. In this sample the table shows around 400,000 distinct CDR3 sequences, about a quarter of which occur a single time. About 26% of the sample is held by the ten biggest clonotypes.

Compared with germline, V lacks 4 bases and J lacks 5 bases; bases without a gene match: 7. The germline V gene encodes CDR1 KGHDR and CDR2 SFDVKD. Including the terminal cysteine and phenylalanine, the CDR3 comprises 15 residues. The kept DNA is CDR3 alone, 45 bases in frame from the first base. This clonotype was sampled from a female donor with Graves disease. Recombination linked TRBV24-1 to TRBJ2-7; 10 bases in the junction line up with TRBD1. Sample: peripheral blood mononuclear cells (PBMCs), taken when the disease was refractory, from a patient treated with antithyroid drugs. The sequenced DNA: TGTGCCACCAGTGAGACCGGGACAGGGGTGGACGAGCAGTACTTC. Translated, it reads CATSETGTGVDEQYF.